One sample yielded the 2 T cell receptor beta chains listed below, sequenced in a study of blood T cells in healthy people across ages. Then a second PCR, running roughly 7 to 11 cycles, was carried out with a sample-barcoded 5' primer and a J-beta primer mix. TCRdb passed the 5' RACE reads through MiXCR, listing each CDR3 protein once. The sample has 2 million or so distinct CDR3 sequences, around half seen once. The sequencing input was blood. These receptors came from a woman in her thirties or forties in good health.

This chain connects TRBV2 to TRBJ2-3; D is unclear. From germline, CDR1 is SNHLY and CDR2 FYNNEI. CDR3 length: 15 residues. The V end lost 8 bases, the J end lost 4 bases, and 19 bases lay between the germline ends. CDR3 amino acids: CASAPRISLADTQYF. CDR3 bases: TGTGCCAGCGCGCCCAGGATTTCTTTAGCAGATACGCAGTATTTT.

In this sample, this clonotype turned up a few times. Germline and junction disagree at one end, which may indicate a read error. The V call is TRBV12-3 or TRBV12-4, the J call TRBJ1-2; D call uncertain. This CDR3 has 14 residues. Here the CDR3 reads CASSLGTSNYGYTF. CDR3 coding DNA: TGTGCCAGCAGCTTAGGAACGAGTAACTATGGCTACACCTTC.